The source of this TCR beta chain is a study of PD-L1 blockade in urothelial cancer. The CDR3 spans 14 residues. V lost 5 bases, J lost 0 bases, and 11 bases lay in between. Germline CDR1 SGHNT, CDR2 YENEEA. Time point of the sample: peripheral blood 6 weeks after treatment start. Clones were sequenced by immunoSEQ multiplex PCR, and TCRdb holds only the in-frame ones, with some missing. Among about 110,000 clones, 91% were seen once, and the ten largest hold under 5%. The chain recombines TRBV11-3 with TRBJ2-7, with D possibly being TRBD1 (5 bases). This sequence was found in a man in his sixties with urothelial cancer. Source: PBMCs, taken around atezolizumab (anti-PD-L1) treatment. CDR3 nucleotides: TGTGCCAGCAGCCCGACAGAGAGCTCCTACGAGCAGTACTTC. Its protein is CASSPTESSYEQYF.